This entry describes one T cell receptor beta chain. The germline V gene encodes CDR1 SGHAT and CDR2 FQNNGV. The ends were cut back, 6 bases at V and 4 bases at J, with 12 bases in the middle. The CDR3 loop spans 14 amino acids. Produced via immunoSEQ multiplex PCR; TCRdb's table is partial and in-frame only. The data show 95,000 to 110,000 clones, 85% to 95% seen once. This sample was taken from a study of T cell changes during pregnancy in multiple sclerosis. The TCR sequence derives from a female donor in good health, enrolled as a control in a pregnancy study. The chain uses TRBV11-2 and TRBJ2-2; possible D gene TRBD1, 6 bases. The sequenced sample was peripheral blood, obtained in the third trimester of pregnancy. In DNA, the CDR3 is TGTGCCAGCAGGGTAACAGGGACCACCGGGGAGCTGTTTTTT. It encodes CASRVTGTTGELFF.